This T cell receptor (beta chain) was captured by sequencing in a study of T cell changes during pregnancy in multiple sclerosis (dated by TCRdb to 2018 to 2020). For context, the study as a whole: Changes in the T cell repertoire over the course of pregnancy were examined in this study in women with multiple sclerosis.

The CDR3, cysteine through phenylalanine, is 15 amino acids long. The sequence is cut down to CDR3 DNA, 45 bases in frame from base 1. Trimming leaves V shorter by 7 bases and J shorter by 6 bases, with the junction holding 11 bases beyond the gene matches. Based on the germline V gene, the CDR1 and CDR2 sequences are MNHEY and SVGAGI. To prepare the library, the immunoSEQ multiplex PCR assay was applied. TCRdb obtained this table from immuneACCESS and retained in-frame rearrangements with V and J assigned. These tables miss some clones; where compared with another copy, unresolved V genes account for less than half of the shortfall, and the remainder is unexplained. The sample yields roughly 79,000 clones; 85% to 95% were counted once. About 0.42% of the sample belongs to the ten largest clones. On this clone: The specificity of this receptor is unknown. It has no much larger one-base neighbor in the sample; base qualities were not kept.

The starting material was CD4+ T cells from peripheral blood mononuclear cells, obtained before pregnancy. The chain is encoded by TRBV6-5 joined to TRBJ2-7; 11 of the junction bases match TRBD2. This receptor was obtained from a female donor with multiple sclerosis, enrolled in a pregnancy study. The sequence in DNA is TGTGCCAGCAAGACCTCGGGACTAGCGGCCAGCGAGCAGTACTTC. It translates as CASKTSGLAASEQYF.